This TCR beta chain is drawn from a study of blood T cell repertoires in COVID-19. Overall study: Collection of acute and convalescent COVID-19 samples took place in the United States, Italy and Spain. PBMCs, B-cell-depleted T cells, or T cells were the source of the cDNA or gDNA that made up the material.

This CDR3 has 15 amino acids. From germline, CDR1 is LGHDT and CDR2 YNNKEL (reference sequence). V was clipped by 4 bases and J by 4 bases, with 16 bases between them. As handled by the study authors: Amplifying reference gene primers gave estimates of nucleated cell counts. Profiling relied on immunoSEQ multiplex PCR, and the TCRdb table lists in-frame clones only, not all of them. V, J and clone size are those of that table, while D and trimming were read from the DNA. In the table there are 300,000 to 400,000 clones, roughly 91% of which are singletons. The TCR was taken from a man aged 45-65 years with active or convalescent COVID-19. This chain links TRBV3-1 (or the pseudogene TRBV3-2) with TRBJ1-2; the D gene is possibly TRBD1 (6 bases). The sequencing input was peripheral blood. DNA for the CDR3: TGTGCCAGCAGCCTTTCCAGGGGCGCATCCTATGGCTACACCTTC. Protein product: CASSLSRGASYGYTF.